The 4 T cell receptor beta chains given below trace back to one sample, sequenced in a study of T cell repertoires in cytomegalovirus infection. Their antigen targets remain unknown. TCRdb analysed the reads with MiXCR anew, one entry per CDR3 protein. The data contain about 770,000 distinct CDR3 sequences, about 29% of them singletons. This material consisted of cultured CD8+ T cells from PBMCs, taken from culture after CMV antigen stimulation. These receptors all come from a human donor in good health (CMV status not recorded). Some clones in this sample may be carry-over from other donors' samples.

This clonotype was counted a few times. This chain connects TRBV2 to TRBJ2-7; D ambiguous. With 1 base removed from V and 6 bases from J, the gap between germline ends came to 16 bases. Germline values: CDR1 SNHLY, CDR2 FYNNEI. The CDR3 loop spans 15 amino acids. The CDR3 sequence is CASSEVGFAVGEQYF. The CDR3 DNA reads as TGTGCCAGCAGTGAAGTCGGGTTTGCGGTAGGCGAGCAGTACTTC.

This clonotype was counted between two and nine times. The chain joins TRBV3-1 to TRBJ2-1; TRBD1 is a possible D gene (5 bases). Germline lookup yields CDR1 LGHDT and CDR2 YNNKEL (reference sequence). Trimming shortened V by 4 bases and J by 9 bases, and 13 bases separated the two germline ends. The CDR3 totals 13 residues. CDR3 DNA sequence: TGTGCCAGCAGCCCTTTATCGCAGGGTGAGCAGTTCTTC. This encodes CASSPLSQGEQFF.

J is TRBJ1-1 and V is TRBV5-6; 7 bases match TRBD1. Germline loops: CDR1 SGHDT, CDR2 YYEEEE. The CDR3 is made up of 15 amino acids. The junction had 10 bases not matched to a gene; V was cut back by 4 bases and J by 4 bases. CDR3 region: CASSLQDRVITEAFF. CDR3 in DNA: TGTGCCAGCAGCCTCCAAGACAGGGTGATCACTGAAGCTTTCTTT.

This clonotype came up a few times. The rearrangement joins TRBV11-2 to TRBJ2-1; D gene unclear. This CDR3 is built from 15 residues. Germline CDR1 SGHAT, CDR2 FQNNGV. Trimming shortened V by 2 bases and J by 1 base, and 9 bases separated the two germline ends. The DNA of the CDR3 is TGTGCCAGCAGCTTATTCGGGCAGTCCTACAATGAGCAGTTCTTC. Amino acid sequence: CASSLFGQSYNEQFF.